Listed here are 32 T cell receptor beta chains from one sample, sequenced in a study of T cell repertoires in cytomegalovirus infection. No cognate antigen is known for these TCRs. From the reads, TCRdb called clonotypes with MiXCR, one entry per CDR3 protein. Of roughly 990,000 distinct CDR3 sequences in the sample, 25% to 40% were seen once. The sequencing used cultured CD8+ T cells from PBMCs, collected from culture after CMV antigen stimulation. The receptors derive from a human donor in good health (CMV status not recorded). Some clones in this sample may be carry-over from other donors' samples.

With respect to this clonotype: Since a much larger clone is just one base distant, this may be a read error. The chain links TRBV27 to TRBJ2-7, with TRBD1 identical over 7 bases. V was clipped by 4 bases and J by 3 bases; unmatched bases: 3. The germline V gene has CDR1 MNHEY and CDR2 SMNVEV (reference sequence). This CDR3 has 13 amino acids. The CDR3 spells CASSSTGDYEQYV. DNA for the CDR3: TGTGCCAGCAGTTCAACAGGGGACTACGAGCAGTACGTC.

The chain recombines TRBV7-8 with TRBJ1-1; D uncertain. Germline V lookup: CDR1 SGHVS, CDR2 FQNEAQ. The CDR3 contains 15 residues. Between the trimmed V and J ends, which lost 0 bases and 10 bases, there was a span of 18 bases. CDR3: CASSLADGLRAGAFF. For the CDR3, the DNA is TGTGCCAGCAGCTTAGCCGACGGGTTGAGAGCTGGAGCTTTCTTT.

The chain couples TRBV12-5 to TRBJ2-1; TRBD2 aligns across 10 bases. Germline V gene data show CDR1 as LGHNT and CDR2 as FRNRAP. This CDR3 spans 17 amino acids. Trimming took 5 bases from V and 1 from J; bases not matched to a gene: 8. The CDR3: CASGPWERGGSYNEQFF. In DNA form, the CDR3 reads TGTGCTAGTGGTCCCTGGGAGCGGGGGGGATCCTACAATGAGCAGTTCTTC. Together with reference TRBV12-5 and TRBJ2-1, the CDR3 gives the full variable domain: DARVTQTPRHKVTEMGQEVTMRCQPILGHNTVFWYRQTMMQGLELLAYFRNRAPLDDSGMPKDRFSAEMPDATLATLKIQPSEPRDSAVYFCASGPWERGGSYNEQFFGPGTRLTVL.

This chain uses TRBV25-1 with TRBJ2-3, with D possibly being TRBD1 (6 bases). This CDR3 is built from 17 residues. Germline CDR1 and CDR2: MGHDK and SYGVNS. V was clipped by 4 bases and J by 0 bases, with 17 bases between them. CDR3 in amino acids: CASSVILGTPSTDTQYF. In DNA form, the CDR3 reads TGTGCCAGCAGTGTGATTTTGGGGACACCAAGCACAGATACGCAGTATTTT.

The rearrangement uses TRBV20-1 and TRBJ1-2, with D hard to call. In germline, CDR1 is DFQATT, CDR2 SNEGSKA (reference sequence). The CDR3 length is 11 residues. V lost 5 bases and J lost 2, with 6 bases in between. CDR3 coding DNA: TGCAGTGCTTCAGACAACTATGGCTACACCTTC. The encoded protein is CSASDNYGYTF.

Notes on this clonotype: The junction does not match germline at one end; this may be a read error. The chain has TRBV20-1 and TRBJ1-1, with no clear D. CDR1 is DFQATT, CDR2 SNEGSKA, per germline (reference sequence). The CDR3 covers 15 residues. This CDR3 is CSARDATLPNTEAFF. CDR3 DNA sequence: TGTAGTGCTAGAGATGCTACATTACCGAACACTGAAGCTTTCTTT.

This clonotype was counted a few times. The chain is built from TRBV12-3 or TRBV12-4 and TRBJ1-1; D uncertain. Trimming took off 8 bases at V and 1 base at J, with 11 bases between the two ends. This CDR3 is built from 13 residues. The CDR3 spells CASREFENTEAFF. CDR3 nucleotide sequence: TGTGCCAGCCGGGAGTTCGAGAACACTGAAGCTTTCTTT.

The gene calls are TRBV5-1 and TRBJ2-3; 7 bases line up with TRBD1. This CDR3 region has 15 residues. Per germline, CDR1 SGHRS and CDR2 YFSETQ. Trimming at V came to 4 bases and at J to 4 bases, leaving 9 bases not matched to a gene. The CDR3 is CASSTGQFNSDTQYF. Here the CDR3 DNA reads TGCGCCAGCAGCACGGGACAGTTCAACTCAGATACGCAGTATTTT.

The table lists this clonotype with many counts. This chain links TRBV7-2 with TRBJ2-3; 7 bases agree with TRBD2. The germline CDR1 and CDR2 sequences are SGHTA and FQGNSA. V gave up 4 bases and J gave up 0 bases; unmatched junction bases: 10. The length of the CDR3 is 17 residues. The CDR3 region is CASSYRLAVTSTDTQYF. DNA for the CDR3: TGTGCCAGCAGCTACCGACTAGCAGTGACTAGCACAGATACGCAGTATTTT.

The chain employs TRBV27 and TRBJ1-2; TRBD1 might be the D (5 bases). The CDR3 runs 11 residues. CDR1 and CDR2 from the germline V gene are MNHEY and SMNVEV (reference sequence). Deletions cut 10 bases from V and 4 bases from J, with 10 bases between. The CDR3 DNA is TGTGCCACCCAGGGAGTCTATGGCTACACCTTC. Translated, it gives CATQGVYGYTF.

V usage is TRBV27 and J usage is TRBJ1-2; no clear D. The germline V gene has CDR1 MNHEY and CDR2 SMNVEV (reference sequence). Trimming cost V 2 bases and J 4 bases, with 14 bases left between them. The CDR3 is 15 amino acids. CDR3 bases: TGTGCCAGCAGTTTAAGTATTGGGTCCCGCTATGGCTACACCTTC. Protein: CASSLSIGSRYGYTF.

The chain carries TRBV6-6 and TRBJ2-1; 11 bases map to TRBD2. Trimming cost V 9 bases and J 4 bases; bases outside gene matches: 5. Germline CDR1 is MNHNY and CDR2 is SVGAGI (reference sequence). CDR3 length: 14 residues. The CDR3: CARGLAGGYNEQFF. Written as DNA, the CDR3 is TGTGCCAGGGGCTTAGCGGGGGGGTACAATGAGCAGTTCTTC.

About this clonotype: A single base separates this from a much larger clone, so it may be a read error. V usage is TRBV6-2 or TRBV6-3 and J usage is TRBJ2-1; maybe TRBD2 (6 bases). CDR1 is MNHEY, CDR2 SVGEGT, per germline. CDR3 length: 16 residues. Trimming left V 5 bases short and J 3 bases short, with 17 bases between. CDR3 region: CASSARTRGGYNEQFF. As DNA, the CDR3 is TGTGCCAGCAGTGCCCGGACGCGGGGTGGCTACAATGAGCAGTTCTTC.

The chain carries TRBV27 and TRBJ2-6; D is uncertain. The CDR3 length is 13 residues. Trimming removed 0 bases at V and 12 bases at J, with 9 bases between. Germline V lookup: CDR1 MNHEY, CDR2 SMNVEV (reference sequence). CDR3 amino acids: CASSLSGNSVLTF. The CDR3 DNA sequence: TGTGCCAGCAGTTTATCGGGGAATAGCGTCCTGACTTTC.

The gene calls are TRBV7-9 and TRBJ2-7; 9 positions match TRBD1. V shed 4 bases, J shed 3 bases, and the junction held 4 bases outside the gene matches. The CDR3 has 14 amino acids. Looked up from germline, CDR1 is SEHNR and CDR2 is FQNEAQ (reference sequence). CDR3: CASSSDRGIYEQYF. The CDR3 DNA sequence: TGTGCCAGCAGCTCAGACAGGGGGATCTACGAGCAGTACTTC.

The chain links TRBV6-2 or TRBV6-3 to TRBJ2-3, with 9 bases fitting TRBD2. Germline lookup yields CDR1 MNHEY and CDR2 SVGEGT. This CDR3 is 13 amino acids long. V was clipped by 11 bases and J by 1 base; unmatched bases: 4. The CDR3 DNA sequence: TGTGCCTCAATAGCGGGAGGCACAGATACGCAGTATTTT. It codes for CASIAGGTDTQYF.

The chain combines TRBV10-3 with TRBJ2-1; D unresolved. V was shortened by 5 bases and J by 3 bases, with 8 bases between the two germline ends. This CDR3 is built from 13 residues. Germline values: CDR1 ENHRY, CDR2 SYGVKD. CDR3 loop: CAISLYGYNEQFF. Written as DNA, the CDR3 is TGTGCCATCAGTCTCTATGGCTACAATGAGCAGTTCTTC.

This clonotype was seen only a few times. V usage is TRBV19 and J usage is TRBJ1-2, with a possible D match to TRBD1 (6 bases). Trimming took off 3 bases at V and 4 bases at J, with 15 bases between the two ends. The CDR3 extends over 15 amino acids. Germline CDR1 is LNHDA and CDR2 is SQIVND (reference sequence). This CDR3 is CASSIPTGELYGYTF. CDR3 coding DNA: TGTGCCAGTAGTATCCCGACAGGAGAGCTCTATGGCTACACCTTC.

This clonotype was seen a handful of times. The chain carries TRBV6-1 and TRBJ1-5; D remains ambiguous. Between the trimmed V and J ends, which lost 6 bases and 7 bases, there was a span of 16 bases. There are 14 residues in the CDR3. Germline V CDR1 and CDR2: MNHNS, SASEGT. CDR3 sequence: CASSYTSGQQPQHF. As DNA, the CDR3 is TGTGCCAGCAGCTATACGTCAGGCCAACAGCCCCAGCATTTT.

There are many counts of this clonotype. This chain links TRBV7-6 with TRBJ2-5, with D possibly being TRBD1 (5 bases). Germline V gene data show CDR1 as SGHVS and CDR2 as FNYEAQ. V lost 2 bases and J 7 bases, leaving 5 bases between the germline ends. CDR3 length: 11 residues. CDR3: CASSLTGTQYF. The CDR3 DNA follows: TGTGCCAGCAGCTTAACAGGGACCCAGTACTTC.

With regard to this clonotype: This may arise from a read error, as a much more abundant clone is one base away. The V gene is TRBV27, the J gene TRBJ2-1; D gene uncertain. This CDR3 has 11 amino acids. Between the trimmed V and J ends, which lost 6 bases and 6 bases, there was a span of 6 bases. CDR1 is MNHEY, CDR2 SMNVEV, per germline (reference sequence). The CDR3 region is CASRASNEQFF. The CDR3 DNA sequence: TGTGCCAGCAGAGCTAGCAATGAGCAGTTCTTC.

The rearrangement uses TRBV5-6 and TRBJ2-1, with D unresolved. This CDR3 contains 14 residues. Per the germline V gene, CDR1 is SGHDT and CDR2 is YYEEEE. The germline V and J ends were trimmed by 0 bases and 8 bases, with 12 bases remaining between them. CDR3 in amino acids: CASSLDRPSYEQFF. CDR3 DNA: TGTGCCAGCAGCTTGGATCGACCCTCCTATGAGCAGTTCTTC.

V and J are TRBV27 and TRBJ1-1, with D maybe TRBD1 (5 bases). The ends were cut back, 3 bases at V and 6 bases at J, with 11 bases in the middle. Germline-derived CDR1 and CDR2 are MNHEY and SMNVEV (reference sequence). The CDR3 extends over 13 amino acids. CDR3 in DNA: TGTGCCAGCAGTTTCGCAGAGGGGTCTGAAGCTTTCTTT. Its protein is CASSFAEGSEAFF.

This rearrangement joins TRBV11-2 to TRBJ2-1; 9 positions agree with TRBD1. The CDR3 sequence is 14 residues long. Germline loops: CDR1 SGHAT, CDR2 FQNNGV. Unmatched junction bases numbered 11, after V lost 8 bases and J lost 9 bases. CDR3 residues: CASRGTGGRIEQFF. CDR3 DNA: TGTGCCAGCCGGGGTACAGGGGGCCGGATTGAGCAGTTCTTC.

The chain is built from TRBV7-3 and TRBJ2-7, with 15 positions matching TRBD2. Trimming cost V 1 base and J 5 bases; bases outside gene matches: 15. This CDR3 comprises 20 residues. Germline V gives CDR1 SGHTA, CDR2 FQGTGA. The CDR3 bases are TGTGCCAGCAGCTTAAACTACCCAAGGACTAGCGGGGGGGGTCTCCACGAGCAGTACGTC. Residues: CASSLNYPRTSGGGLHEQYV.

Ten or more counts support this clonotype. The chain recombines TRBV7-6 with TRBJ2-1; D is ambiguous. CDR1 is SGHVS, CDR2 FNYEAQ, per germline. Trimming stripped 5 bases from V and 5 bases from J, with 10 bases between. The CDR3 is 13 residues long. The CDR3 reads CASSKDKNNEQFF. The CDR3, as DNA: TGTGCCAGCAGCAAAGATAAAAACAATGAGCAGTTCTTC.

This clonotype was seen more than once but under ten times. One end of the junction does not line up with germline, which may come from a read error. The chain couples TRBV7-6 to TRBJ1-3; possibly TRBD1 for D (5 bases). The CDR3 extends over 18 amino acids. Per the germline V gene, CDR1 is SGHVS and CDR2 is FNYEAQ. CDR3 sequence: CASSLVDETSGPGNTIYF. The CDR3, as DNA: TGTGCTAGCAGCTTAGTGGATGAGACCTCAGGGCCTGGAAACACCATATATTTT. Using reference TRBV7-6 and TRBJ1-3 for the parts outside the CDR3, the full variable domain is GAGVSQSPRYKVTKRGQDVALRCDPISGHVSLYWYRQALGQGPEFLTYFNYEAQQDKSGLPNDRFSAERPEGSISTLTIQRTEQRDSAMYRCASSLVDETSGPGNTIYFGEGSWLTVV.

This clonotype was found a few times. The CDR3 here is CASSQRVSPLHF. DNA for the CDR3: TGTGCCAGCAGCCAGCGCGTTTCACCCCTCCACTTT. This chain connects TRBV14 to TRBJ1-6; D is unclear. Germline CDR1 is SGHDN and CDR2 is FVKESK. Trimming left V 3 bases short and J 9 bases short, with 6 bases between. The CDR3 has 12 residues. Variable domain in full (rest from reference TRBV14 and TRBJ1-6): EAGVTQFPSHSVIEKGQTVTLRCDPISGHDNLYWYRRVMGKEIKFLLHFVKESKQDESGMPNNRFLAERTGGTYSTLKVQPAELEDSGVYFCASSQRVSPLHFGNGTRLTVT.

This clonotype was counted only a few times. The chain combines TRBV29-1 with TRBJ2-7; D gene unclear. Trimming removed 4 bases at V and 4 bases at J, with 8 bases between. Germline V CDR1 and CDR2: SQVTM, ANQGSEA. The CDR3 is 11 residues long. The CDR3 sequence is CSVAQFYEQYV. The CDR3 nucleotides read TGCAGCGTTGCCCAGTTTTACGAGCAGTACGTC.

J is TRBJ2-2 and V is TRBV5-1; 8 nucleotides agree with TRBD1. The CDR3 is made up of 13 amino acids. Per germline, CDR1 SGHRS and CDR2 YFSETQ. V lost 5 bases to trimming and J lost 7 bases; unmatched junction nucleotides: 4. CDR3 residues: CASSHGQGGELFF. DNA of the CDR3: TGCGCCAGCAGTCACGGACAGGGCGGGGAGCTGTTTTTT.

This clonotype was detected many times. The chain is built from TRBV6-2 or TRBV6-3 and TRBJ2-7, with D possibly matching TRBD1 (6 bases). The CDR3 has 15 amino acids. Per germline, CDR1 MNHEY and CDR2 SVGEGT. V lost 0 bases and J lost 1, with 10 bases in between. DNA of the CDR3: TGTGCCAGCAGTTACTCGGGGGCCCAGTCCTACGAGCAGTACGTC. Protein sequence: CASSYSGAQSYEQYV.

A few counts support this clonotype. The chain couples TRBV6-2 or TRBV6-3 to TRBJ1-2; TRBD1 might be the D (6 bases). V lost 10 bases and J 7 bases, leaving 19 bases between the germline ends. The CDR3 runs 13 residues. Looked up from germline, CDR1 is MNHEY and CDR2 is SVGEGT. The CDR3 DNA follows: TGTGCCACCCTAGGGGGGTCGGTCGGTGGCTACACCTTC. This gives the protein CATLGGSVGGYTF.